Listed here are 17 T cell receptor beta chains from one sample, sequenced in a study of beta chain features in type 1 diabetes. Expressed TCRB transcripts were sequenced after all isolated RNA was converted to cDNA. Sequenced by immunoSEQ multiplex PCR; TCRdb stores in-frame clones only, minus some. The sample has around 250,000 clones; 13% to 15% are singletons. The material sequenced was naive CD4+ T cells from blood. These receptors all stem from a middle-aged woman in good health.

This clone was seen more than once but under ten times. The genes are TRBV19 and TRBJ1-5; 7 bases are a match to TRBD1. The CDR3 runs to 14 residues. The V gene end was trimmed by 8 bases and the J gene end by 3 bases; junction bases not matched to a gene: 7. Germline values: CDR1 LNHDA, CDR2 SQIVND (reference sequence). CDR3 nucleotides: TGTGCCAGTCAACCGGGACAGCCCAATCAGCCCCAGCATTTT. Protein: CASQPGQPNQPQHF. The full variable domain, in which reference TRBV19 and TRBJ1-5 provide the parts outside the CDR3, is DGGITQSPKYLFRKEGQNVTLSCEQNLNHDAMYWYRQDPGQGLRLIYYSQIVNDFQKGDIAEGYSVSREKKESFPLTVTSAQKNPTAFYLCASQPGQPNQPQHFGDGTRLSIL.

The V and J genes are TRBV5-1 and TRBJ2-5, with 13 nucleotides matching TRBD2. The CDR3 is 17 residues long. V was pared by 4 bases and J by 5 bases, with 11 bases of the junction left unmatched. Looked up from germline, CDR1 is SGHRS and CDR2 is YFSETQ. DNA of the CDR3: TGCGCCAGCAGCGGGACACTGACTAGCGGGGGGCCCGAGACCCAGTACTTC. Translated: CASSGTLTSGGPETQYF.

This clone was detected once. CDR3 sequence reads: CASSTYKEGNTEAFF. The CDR3, as DNA: TGTGCCAGCTCAACCTACAAGGAGGGCAACACTGAAGCTTTCTTT. The chain is built from TRBV18 and TRBJ1-1; D not certain. Germline-derived CDR1 and CDR2 are KGHSH and LQKENI. Between the trimmed V and J ends, which lost 5 bases and 2 bases, there was a span of 15 bases. The CDR3 covers 15 residues.

V gene TRBV27 combines with J gene TRBJ1-5, with TRBD1 matching 7 bases. CDR1 is MNHEY and CDR2 is SMNVEV in the germline V gene (reference sequence). CDR3 length: 16 residues. J lost 2 bases, V lost 6 bases, and 10 bases had no gene match. The chain's CDR3 is CASSLNRGLGNQPQHF. DNA of the CDR3: TGTGCCAGCAGCCTAAACAGGGGCCTTGGCAATCAGCCCCAGCATTTT.

This clone was picked up a small number of times. The chain joins TRBV29-1 to TRBJ1-1; no definite D call. This CDR3 has 13 amino acids. Germline values: CDR1 SQVTM, CDR2 ANQGSEA. V was shortened by 1 base and J by 4 bases, with 10 bases between the two germline ends. The CDR3 DNA reads as TGCAGCGTTGAAGGGGCGGGAGGCACTGAAGCTTTCTTT. This encodes CSVEGAGGTEAFF.

The chain links TRBV5-6 to TRBJ1-1; TRBD1 aligns across 7 bases. Germline loops: CDR1 SGHDT, CDR2 YYEEEE. This CDR3 comprises 16 residues. V dropped 1 base and J dropped 3; count of bases not matched to a gene: 9. This chain's CDR3 is CASSLTQGVWDTEAFF. The DNA of the CDR3 is TGTGCCAGCAGCTTGACGCAGGGGGTTTGGGACACTGAAGCTTTCTTT. The full variable domain, rest sourced from reference TRBV5-6 and TRBJ1-1, is DAGVTQSPTHLIKTRGQQVTLRCSPKSGHDTVSWYQQALGQGPQFIFQYYEEEERQRGNFPDRFSGHQFPNYSSELNVNALLLGDSALYLCASSLTQGVWDTEAFFGQGTRLTVV.

CDR3 amino acids: CASSDFSAGPQHF. As DNA, the CDR3 is TGTGCCAGCAGTGACTTCAGTGCGGGGCCCCAGCATTTT. V and J are TRBV6-4 and TRBJ1-5; D unclear. Per germline, CDR1 MRHNA and CDR2 SNTAGT. The V end lost 1 base, the J end lost 9 bases, and 10 bases lay between the germline ends. This CDR3 spans 13 amino acids.

CDR3 protein: CASSTRTGEYEQYF. CDR3 DNA sequence: TGTGCCAGCAGTACCCGGACAGGGGAGTACGAGCAGTACTTC. The genes are TRBV6-5 and TRBJ2-7; the match to TRBD1 covers 9 bases. The CDR3 has 14 amino acids. Germline-derived CDR1 and CDR2 are MNHEY and SVGAGI. The trim removed 5 bases at V and 4 bases at J, leaving 6 bases unmatched.

A few counts support this clone. The chain is built from TRBV4-2 and TRBJ2-7; TRBD1 matches 7 bases. There are 15 residues in the CDR3. Germline V gene sequence: CDR1 LGHNA, CDR2 YNFKEQ. With V trimmed by 4 bases and J by 6 bases, 12 bases remained unmatched. The CDR3: CASSLTGNGQGEQYF. CDR3 nucleotide sequence: TGTGCCAGCAGCCTGACAGGGAATGGGCAAGGCGAGCAGTACTTC.

The chain combines TRBV2 with TRBJ1-6; no clear D gene. Germline V gene lookup returns CDR1 SNHLY and CDR2 FYNNEI. The CDR3 is 15 amino acids. Trimming removed 6 bases from V and 5 bases from J, with 14 bases in between. CDR3 DNA sequence: TGTGCCAGCAGCTCCTCGGGTCTGGATAATTCACCCCTCCACTTT. This sequence encodes CASSSSGLDNSPLHF.

This chain joins TRBV2 and TRBJ2-1, with D maybe TRBD1 (8 bases). Germline CDR1 is SNHLY and CDR2 is FYNNEI. V lost 4 bases to trimming and J lost 2 bases, with 15 bases between them. There are 16 residues in the CDR3. The CDR3 is CASSGSGTGPYNEQFF. CDR3 coding DNA: TGTGCCAGCAGTGGCAGCGGGACAGGTCCCTACAATGAGCAGTTCTTC.

The chain combines TRBV29-1 with TRBJ2-1, with 9 bases identical to TRBD2. Trimming at V came to 5 bases and at J to 1 base, leaving 18 bases not matched to a gene. CDR1 is SQVTM, CDR2 ANQGSEA, per germline. This CDR3 spans 19 amino acids. The CDR3: CSVRLAGAGRSRSYNEQFF. CDR3 DNA sequence: TGCAGCGTTAGATTAGCGGGGGCGGGTCGGTCCAGGTCCTACAATGAGCAGTTCTTC.

This clone was counted only a few times. The rearrangement uses TRBV5-4 and TRBJ2-5; 8 positions agree with TRBD2. Trimming removed 4 bases from V and 4 bases from J; junction bases left unmatched: 6. This CDR3 is 14 amino acids long. Germline V gives CDR1 SGHNT, CDR2 YYREEE (reference sequence). CDR3 nucleotide sequence: TGTGCCAGCAGCCCTCGGGGGGGCAGAGAGACCCAGTACTTC. Its translation: CASSPRGGRETQYF. Full variable domain (outside the CDR3, taken from reference TRBV5-4 and TRBJ2-5): ETGVTQSPTHLIKTRGQQVTLRCSSQSGHNTVSWYQQALGQGPQFIFQYYREEENGRGNFPPRFSGLQFPNYSSELNVNALELDDSALYLCASSPRGGRETQYFGPGTRLLVL.

In this sample, this clone turned up a few times. CDR3: CASSSGLAKDEQFF. For the CDR3, the DNA is TGTGCCAGCAGCTCGGGACTAGCAAAGGATGAGCAGTTCTTC. This sequence joins TRBV7-9 and TRBJ2-1; TRBD2 matches at 9 bases. Germline CDR1 is SEHNR and CDR2 is FQNEAQ (reference sequence). The CDR3 spans 14 residues. V dropped 4 bases and J dropped 8; count of bases not matched to a gene: 6.

In this sample, this clone turned up a few times. The J gene is TRBJ1-2, the V gene TRBV19; a weak D match, TRBD1 (5 bases). Deletions cut 5 bases from V and 5 bases from J, with 18 bases between. The CDR3 consists of 15 residues. Germline lookup yields CDR1 LNHDA and CDR2 SQIVND (reference sequence). The CDR3 is CASSASRPGYYGYTF. The CDR3 DNA sequence: TGTGCCAGTAGTGCATCCAGGCCAGGGTATTATGGCTACACCTTC.

This clone was seen at least ten times. An end of the junction does not agree with germline; a read error may underlie this. The J gene is TRBJ2-5, the V gene TRBV11-1, with D possibly TRBD2 on 5 matching bases. This CDR3 has 8 residues. Germline V lookup: CDR1 SGHAT, CDR2 FQDESV (reference sequence). CDR3 nucleotide sequence: TGTGCCAGCGGGAGATTGGACTTC. Translating gives CASGRLDF. Based on the CDR3 plus reference TRBV11-1 and TRBJ2-5, the full variable domain is EAEVAQSPRYKITEKSQAVAFWCDPISGHATLYWYRQILGQGPELLVQFQDESVVDDSQLPKDRFSAERLKGVDSTLKIQPAELGDSAMYLCASGRLDFGPGTRLLVL.

This clone was picked up a small number of times. The chain uses TRBV29-1 and TRBJ2-1; D is unresolved. The CDR3 consists of 11 residues. Germline assignment: CDR1 SQVTM and CDR2 ANQGSEA. The V gene lost 1 base and the J gene lost 10 bases, with 8 bases spanning the gap. The CDR3: CSVEAIREQFF. CDR3 in DNA: TGCAGCGTTGAAGCCATCAGGGAGCAGTTCTTC.